These T cell receptor beta chains were read from a single sample in a study of cytomegalovirus exposure and HLA in healthy donors. Clones were sequenced by immunoSEQ multiplex PCR, and TCRdb holds only the in-frame ones, with some missing. The sample lists roughly 150,000 clones, around a tenth occurring once. Sequencing input: PBMCs. All receptors come from a male donor in good health and CMV-seronegative. The CDR3 runs from the conserved cysteine through the conserved F or W. Fields, in order: clone size, D gene, J gene, CDR3 length, V gene, CDR3 DNA, CDR3 protein. A D gene is named only where the DNA matches it firmly. Expanded clones get a size class; other rows say once, few or many, or leave the size out.

>-|-|TRBJ1-2|17|TRBV7-9
TGTGCCAGCAGCCCACCGGGACTTCAACCCCCTAACTATGGCTACACCTTC
CASSPPGLQPPNYGYTF
>few|TRBD2|TRBJ2-7|14|TRBV19
TGTGCCAGTAGTAGCGGGAGAGACTCCTACGAGCAGTACTTC
CASSSGRDSYEQYF
>few|-|TRBJ1-1|13|TRBV7-2
TGTGCCAGCAGCTTCTCGGGGGTTTCTGAAGCTTTCTTT
CASSFSGVSEAFF
>-|-|TRBJ1-6|13|TRBV4-1
TGCGCCAGCAGCCTCCAGTTGGGCTCACCCCTCCACTTT
CASSLQLGSPLHF
>-|TRBD2|TRBJ2-2|16|TRBV4-2
TGTGCCAGCAGCCAAGATCGAGCGGGGGGGCGAGGGGAGCTGTTTTTT
CASSQDRAGGRGELFF
>few|-|TRBJ2-7|13|TRBV5-1
TGCGCCAGCAGCAACAGGTTTAGGGGCGAGCAGTACTTC
CASSNRFRGEQYF
>-|TRBD1|TRBJ2-2|18|TRBV27
TGTGCCAGCAGTCTCTCAAAAACAGGGGCCCTGAACACCGGGGAGCTGTTTTTT
CASSLSKTGALNTGELFF
>-|-|TRBJ1-1|13|TRBV19
TGTGCCAGTAGTATGACTGCTTCTACTGAAGCTTTCTTT
CASSMTASTEAFF
>-|TRBD1|TRBJ2-5|16|TRBV7-9
TGTGCCAGCAGCCACATGAAACAGGGGTTACATGAGACCCAGTACTTC
CASSHMKQGLHETQYF
>few|-|TRBJ2-2|17|TRBV28
TGTGCCAGCAGCCTATACGCCACTAGCATCCTGACCGGGGAGCTGTTTTTT
CASSLYATSILTGELFF
>-|-|TRBJ1-6|15|TRBV5-4
TGTGCCAGCAGCTTGGCACAGGGCAACAATTCACCCCTCCACTTT
CASSLAQGNNSPLHF
>few|TRBD1|TRBJ2-3|15|TRBV5-4
TGTGCCAGCAGCTCGCTCGGACAGGCCCGGGGTACGCAGTATTTT
CASSSLGQARGTQYF
>few|-|TRBJ2-5|14|TRBV6-6
TGTGCCAGCAGCCCCCCCAGGGGCCAAGAGACCCAGTACTTC
CASSPPRGQETQYF
>few|TRBD1|TRBJ1-5|14|TRBV15
TGTGCCACCAGCAGAGAAGGGACAGCTCAGCCCCAGCATTTT
CATSREGTAQPQHF
>few|TRBD1|TRBJ2-2|15|TRBV5-1
TGCGCCAGCAGCCGTGGACAGGGGGCGACCGGGGAGCTGTTTTTT
CASSRGQGATGELFF
>-|-|TRBJ2-5|13|TRBV27
TGTGCCAGCAGTTTATCCGGGTCGGGGACCCAGTACTTC
CASSLSGSGTQYF
>-|-|TRBJ2-1|12|TRBV7-2
TGTGCCAGCAGCCCCATCTATGTGGAGCAGTTCTTC
CASSPIYVEQFF
>-|-|TRBJ2-7|13|TRBV2
TGTGCCAGCAGGGCCTCGGAGGACTACGAGCAGTACTTC
CASRASEDYEQYF
>few|TRBD1|TRBJ1-2|14|TRBV5-1
TGCGCCAGCAGCGCACAGGGGTCTAACTATGGCTACACCTTC
CASSAQGSNYGYTF
>few|TRBD1|TRBJ2-7|14|TRBV18
TGTGCCAGCTCATCGTGGACAGGCAGCTACGAGCAGTACTTC
CASSSWTGSYEQYF
>-|-|TRBJ2-7|15|TRBV6-1
TGTGCCAGCAGTGAAAGCTCTGGGGACACCGTCGAGCAGTACTTC
CASSESSGDTVEQYF
>-|-|TRBJ1-3|15|TRBV5-1
TGCGCCAGCAGCTTGAGGAGGGAGTCTGGAAACACCATATATTTT
CASSLRRESGNTIYF